This entry lists 25 T cell receptor beta chains sequenced from one sample in a study of blood T cell repertoires in COVID-19. Using immunoSEQ multiplex PCR, the repertoire was profiled, and TCRdb retains in-frame clones only, with some absent. The sample contains around 190,000 clones, about 86% of which appear only once. The sequenced sample consisted of peripheral blood. The receptors were sampled from a man in his 70s with active or convalescent COVID-19.

This clone was found once. V is TRBV5-1 and J is TRBJ1-5, with 8 bases that match TRBD1. CDR3 length equals 14 residues. CDR1 SGHRS and CDR2 YFSETQ come from the germline V gene. The V gene end was trimmed by 2 bases and the J gene end by 6 bases; junction bases not matched to a gene: 4. This chain's CDR3 is CASSFTGGIQPQHF. As DNA, the CDR3 is TGCGCCAGCAGCTTTACAGGGGGAATTCAGCCCCAGCATTTT.

The rearrangement links TRBV5-5 to TRBJ2-7; D might be TRBD1 (5 bases). This CDR3 contains 14 residues. V dropped 1 base and J dropped 0 bases, with 8 bases sitting between them. The germline gives CDR1 SGHKS, CDR2 YYEKEE (reference sequence). In DNA, the CDR3 is TGTGCCAGCAGCTTGCAGGGTAGCTCCTACGAGCAGTACTTC. Amino acids: CASSLQGSSYEQYF.

The chain employs TRBV5-1 and TRBJ2-5; tentatively, D is TRBD1 (6 bases). The CDR3 runs to 16 residues. V lost 5 bases, J lost 2 bases, and 19 bases lay in between. Germline loops: CDR1 SGHRS, CDR2 YFSETQ. This CDR3 is CASSSPGHRKQETQYF. The CDR3 region has the DNA TGCGCCAGCAGTTCACCGGGACATCGCAAACAAGAGACCCAGTACTTC.

V and J are TRBV6-5 and TRBJ1-4; a weak D match, TRBD1 (5 bases). Germline assignment: CDR1 MNHEY and CDR2 SVGAGI. V was shortened by 4 bases and J by 4 bases, with 16 bases between the two germline ends. The CDR3 sequence is 16 residues long. CDR3 sequence: CASSSALGGNNEKLFF. CDR3 DNA: TGTGCCAGCAGTTCAGCCCTCGGGGGAAATAATGAAAAACTGTTTTTT.

This chain joins TRBV16 and TRBJ1-2; 7 nucleotides agree with TRBD1. The CDR3 length is 18 residues. The germline V gene encodes CDR1 KGHSY and CDR2 FQNENV. The junction had 12 bases not matched to a gene; V was cut back by 0 bases and J by 2 bases. In DNA, the CDR3 is TGTGCCAGCAGCCAATCCCCCCGACAGGGTGACTCAAACTATGGCTACACCTTC. It translates to CASSQSPRQGDSNYGYTF.

The chain joins TRBV19 to TRBJ1-6; D perhaps matches TRBD1 (6 bases). V was cut by 1 base and J by 10 bases, with 20 bases left in between. This CDR3 comprises 17 residues. From germline, CDR1 is LNHDA and CDR2 SQIVND (reference sequence). The CDR3 DNA reads as TGTGCCAGTAGTATAGGGGGCTCCGGGACAAGGGACTCACCCCTCCACTTT. It is translated as CASSIGGSGTRDSPLHF.

This chain uses TRBV27 with TRBJ2-7, with 12 bases matching TRBD2. Germline CDR1 and CDR2: MNHEY and SMNVEV (reference sequence). V lost 6 bases, J lost 0 bases, and 3 bases stayed unmatched. CDR3 length equals 15 residues. The CDR3 loop is CASRGTSGSSYEQYF. The CDR3, as DNA: TGTGCCAGCAGGGGGACTAGCGGGTCCTCCTACGAGCAGTACTTC.

V and J are TRBV9 and TRBJ1-2, with 8 bases identical to TRBD1. The CDR3 is 13 amino acids. V trimming: 4 bases; J trimming: 7 bases; junction bases outside the gene matches: 6. Germline CDR1 SGDLS, CDR2 YYNGEE. The CDR3 sequence: CASSYGQGSGYTF. In DNA, the CDR3 is TGTGCCAGCAGCTACGGACAGGGTTCTGGCTACACCTTC.

V usage is TRBV15 and J usage is TRBJ1-5; D possibly corresponds to TRBD1 (5 bases). Germline CDR1 is LNHNV and CDR2 is YYDKDF (reference sequence). V was shortened by 0 bases and J by 6 bases, with 15 bases between the two germline ends. The CDR3 consists of 16 residues. The chain's CDR3 is CATSRDQSGYVQPQHF. The CDR3 DNA sequence: TGTGCCACCAGCAGAGATCAGTCAGGGTACGTTCAGCCCCAGCATTTT.

This chain joins TRBV4-1 and TRBJ1-4; D is possibly TRBD1 (6 bases). The germline V gene has CDR1 MGHRA and CDR2 YSYEKL. The V end lost 6 bases, the J end lost 1 base, and 12 bases lay between the germline ends. The CDR3 is made up of 15 amino acids. The CDR3 sequence is CASRPTGLTNEKLFF. The CDR3 DNA sequence: TGCGCCAGCAGACCTACAGGGCTAACTAATGAAAAACTGTTTTTT.

As DNA, the CDR3 is TGTGCCAGCAGCTTCTCGGTTACCGAAGCTTTCTTT. This encodes CASSFSVTEAFF. This chain uses TRBV7-9 with TRBJ1-1, with D hard to call. The CDR3 is 12 residues long. CDR1 is SEHNR, CDR2 FQNEAQ, per germline (reference sequence). Trimming shortened V by 3 bases and J by 8 bases, and 10 bases separated the two germline ends.

The chain combines TRBV7-8 with TRBJ2-1; D may be TRBD2 (7 bases). The V end was cut by 7 bases, the J end by 5 bases, with 12 bases between. The CDR3 length is 13 residues. Germline CDR1 and CDR2: SGHVS and FQNEAQ. The CDR3 protein is CASKGGLNNEQFF. The CDR3 region has the DNA TGTGCCAGCAAGGGGGGGCTAAACAATGAGCAGTTCTTC.

The chain links TRBV25-1 to TRBJ1-3; 7 bases align to TRBD1. V was clipped by 6 bases and J by 0 bases; unmatched bases: 5. CDR3 length: 15 amino acids. Germline lookup yields CDR1 MGHDK and CDR2 SYGVNS. This CDR3 is CASSGQVFSGNTIYF. In DNA, the CDR3 is TGTGCCAGCAGCGGACAGGTTTTCTCTGGAAACACCATATATTTT.

This chain joins TRBV4-3 and TRBJ2-6, with D uncertain. This CDR3 contains 15 residues. V was shortened by 1 base and J by 1 base, with 5 bases between the two germline ends. From germline, CDR1 is LGHNA and CDR2 YSLEER. CDR3 in amino acids: CASSQGYSGANVLTF. The CDR3 DNA reads as TGCGCCAGCAGCCAAGGCTATTCTGGGGCCAACGTCCTGACTTTC.

V is TRBV9 and J is TRBJ1-2; D remains unclear. The CDR3 has 13 residues. Germline CDR1 is SGDLS and CDR2 is YYNGEE. Trimming cost V 3 bases and J 3 bases, with 9 bases left between them. The CDR3 bases are TGTGCCAGCAGCGCCGGACTGTACTATGGCTACACCTTC. This codes for CASSAGLYYGYTF.

This chain links TRBV7-2 with TRBJ1-1, with D possibly matching TRBD1 (6 bases). This CDR3 is 15 amino acids long. Between the trimmed V and J ends, which lost 3 bases and 4 bases, there was a span of 15 bases. CDR1 and CDR2 (germline): SGHTA, FQGNSA. CDR3 coding DNA: TGTGCCAGCAGCTTTCAGGCCGGGACAACCACTGAAGCTTTCTTT. It translates to CASSFQAGTTTEAFF.

This clone was observed a handful of times. This sample also contains other DNA sequences that code for the same CDR3. The chain carries TRBV5-1 and TRBJ2-1; no definite D call. CDR1 is SGHRS and CDR2 is YFSETQ in the germline V gene. V gave up 0 bases and J gave up 3 bases, with 4 bases separating them. The CDR3 extends over 13 amino acids. The CDR3 DNA reads as TGCGCCAGCAGCTTGGTTTACTACAATGAGCAGTTCTTC. Amino acid sequence: CASSLVYYNEQFF. Looking up the rest from reference TRBV5-1 and TRBJ2-1 gives the full variable domain: KAGVTQTPRYLIKTRGQQVTLSCSPISGHRSVSWYQQTPGQGLQFLFEYFSETQRNKGNFPGRFSGRQFSNSRSEMNVSTLELGDSALYLCASSLVYYNEQFFGPGTRLTVL.

This rearrangement joins TRBV7-9 to TRBJ1-2, with D maybe TRBD1 (5 bases). Trimming removed 10 bases from V and 0 bases from J, with 9 bases in between. The CDR3 is 12 residues long. The germline V gene encodes CDR1 SEHNR and CDR2 FQNEAQ (reference sequence). The CDR3 nucleotides are TGTGCCATGGGGGGGTCTAACTATGGCTACACCTTC. Its protein is CAMGGSNYGYTF.

This clone has a single count. The chain joins TRBV7-6 to TRBJ2-3, with 9 bases matching TRBD1. This CDR3 has 15 amino acids. The germline CDR1 and CDR2 sequences are SGHVS and FNYEAQ. V lost 5 bases, J lost 6 bases, and 9 bases stayed unmatched. CDR3: CASSLWGTGLDTQYF. As DNA, the CDR3 is TGTGCCAGCAGCCTCTGGGGGACAGGGCTGGATACGCAGTATTTT.

The genes are TRBV29-1 and TRBJ2-5, with 10 positions matching TRBD2. V dropped 3 bases and J dropped 0; count of bases not matched to a gene: 4. The CDR3 consists of 15 residues. Germline CDR1 is SQVTM and CDR2 is ANQGSEA. In DNA form, the CDR3 reads TGCAGCGTTGACGGACTAGCGGTACACCAAGAGACCCAGTACTTC. Translation gives CSVDGLAVHQETQYF.

The J gene is TRBJ1-1, the V gene TRBV7-8, with no clear D. Germline V gene lookup returns CDR1 SGHVS and CDR2 FQNEAQ. CDR3 size: 13 residues. Trimming stripped 1 base from V and 3 bases from J, with 6 bases between. The CDR3: CASSLVADTEAFF. As DNA, the CDR3 is TGTGCCAGCAGCTTAGTGGCTGACACTGAAGCTTTCTTT.

This chain connects TRBV5-1 to TRBJ1-1; D not certain. CDR3 length: 15 residues. Germline CDR1 SGHRS, CDR2 YFSETQ. Deletions cut 5 bases from V and 2 bases from J, with 16 bases between. The CDR3 DNA sequence: TGCGCCAGCAGAGTAGGTGCTTCGGGAAACACTGAAGCTTTCTTT. This translates into CASRVGASGNTEAFF.

The chain uses TRBV18 and TRBJ2-3; 8 bases match TRBD1. Germline assignment: CDR1 KGHSH and CDR2 LQKENI. This CDR3 spans 14 amino acids. V was clipped by 6 bases and J by 6 bases; unmatched bases: 8. DNA for the CDR3: TGTGCCAGCTCCAGACAGGGGCAGGTTGATACGCAGTATTTT. Translation gives CASSRQGQVDTQYF.

The chain joins TRBV7-6 to TRBJ1-5, with 10 bases aligning to TRBD1. Trimming at V came to 4 bases and at J to 9 bases, leaving 3 bases not matched to a gene. In germline, CDR1 is SGHVS, CDR2 FNYEAQ. This CDR3 is built from 13 residues. CDR3 in DNA: TGTGCCAGCAGCTGGGGACAGGGGCCGCCCCAGCATTTT. Its translation: CASSWGQGPPQHF.

The chain combines TRBV28 with TRBJ1-1, with D hard to call. The V gene's germline CDR1 is MDHEN and CDR2 SYDVKM. There are 14 residues in the CDR3. Trimming stripped 6 bases from V and 9 bases from J, with 20 bases between. The CDR3 DNA reads TGTGCCAGCAGCTCCCCCCATGGACGGGAGAAAGCTTTCTTT. Its protein is CASSSPHGREKAFF.